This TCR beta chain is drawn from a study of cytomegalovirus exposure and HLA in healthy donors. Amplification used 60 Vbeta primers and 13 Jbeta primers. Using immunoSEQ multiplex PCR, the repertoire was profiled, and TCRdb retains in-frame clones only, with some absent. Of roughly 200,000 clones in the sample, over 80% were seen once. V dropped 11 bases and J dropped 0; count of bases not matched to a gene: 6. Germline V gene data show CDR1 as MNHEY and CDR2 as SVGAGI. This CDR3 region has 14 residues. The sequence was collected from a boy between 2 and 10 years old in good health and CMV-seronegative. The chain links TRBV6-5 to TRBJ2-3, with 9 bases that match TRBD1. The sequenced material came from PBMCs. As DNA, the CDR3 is TGTGCCTCGAGGACAGGGGTTAGCACAGATACGCAGTATTTT. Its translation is CASRTGVSTDTQYF.